The subject of this entry is one T cell receptor beta chain. The specificity of this receptor is unknown. No base quality information exists; no much larger clone differs at one position. The meaning of the sample's time point label: after dendritic cell vaccination, including at tumor progression/relapse. To be selected, patients needed enough residual fresh-frozen tumor tissue and more than two years of available survival data. None of the glioblastoma patients carried an isocitrate dehydrogenase mutation, although molecular status otherwise varied. PBMC collection took place before vaccination, two weeks after the third vaccination, and at tumor progression if progression occurred. Genomic DNA was extracted with the Qiagen DNeasy Blood extraction Kit. The CDR3 spans 16 residues, from the cysteine through the phenylalanine. The sequence is cut down to CDR3 DNA, 48 bases in frame from base 1. The germline V gene encodes CDR1 GTSNPN and CDR2 SVGIG (reference sequence). The junction carries 24 bases between V and J, which are trimmed by 4 bases and 6 bases respectively.

The data derive from a study of glioma-infiltrating T cells after dendritic cell vaccination (dated by TCRdb to about 2016). As for the study more broadly: The cohort comprised approximately 15 glioblastoma patients from Phase I and II dendritic cell vaccination trials, 9 newly diagnosed and 6 with recurrent disease. In glioblastoma patients vaccinated with dendritic cells, deep sequencing of TCR beta CDR3 regions served to measure tumor-infiltrating lymphocyte content and to compare repertoires between tumor and blood. Patients received autologous tumor lysate-pulsed dendritic cell vaccination between about 2003 and 2013. Patients received three intradermal dendritic cell vaccine injections at biweekly intervals in the arm below the axilla. To make the vaccine, monocyte-derived dendritic cells were cultured for seven to eight days with IL-4 and GM-CSF and then pulsed overnight with autologous tumor lysate. TCR sequencing metrics, including TIL content and tumor-blood repertoire overlap, were correlated with survival after dendritic cell vaccination.

What the research found in general, with its limitations: The cohort was small and heterogeneous, and full blood and tumor sets were available for few patients, with initial-recurrent tumor pairs available for even fewer patients. No direct relationship between TCR clonality and survival was found, suggesting that a diverse polyclonal response may matter. Longer time to progression and overall survival after dendritic cell vaccination were predicted by higher estimated pretreatment TIL content. The three-group TCR overlap response model was described as speculative and requiring prospective validation.

Using the immunoSEQ assay, TCRB CDR3 regions were amplified from around 2 micrograms of genomic DNA, or from all available DNA when less than that was on hand. Multiplex PCR used 60 forward primers for TCR V beta segments and 13 reverse primers for J beta segments. Synthetic control templates were spiked into each sample at limiting dilution to estimate reads per starting template. Reads of 87 bp were generated by sequencing on the Illumina HiSeq System. From the authors' description of their analysis: PCR and sequencing errors were removed by merging closely related sequences with a nearest neighbor algorithm. TCR overlap was measured as the percentage of unique tumor TCR beta sequences also present in the same patient's peripheral blood. As stored in TCRdb, this immuneACCESS dataset retains in-frame rearrangements with V and J assigned. A fraction of the clones does not appear; measured against another copy, unresolved V genes explain less than half of the discrepancy, and the remainder lacks a known reason. V, J and clone size were drawn from that table, and D and trimming were deduced from the DNA. A total of about 87,000 clones appear in this sample, less than 90% of them only once. The ten largest clones capture around 7% of the sample.

This TCR derives from a human donor with glioblastoma. Source: blood, taken after dendritic cell vaccination. This sequence uses TRBV30 and TRBJ1-1; D gene: possibly TRBD1, on 6 matching bases. The CDR3 is CAWTPGGGRQGAEAFF. The nucleotide sequence reads as follows: TGTGCCTGGACCCCGGGGGGCGGTCGGCAAGGTGCTGAAGCTTTCTTT.